This TCR beta chain stems from a study of blood T cell repertoires in COVID-19. Study overall: Spain, Italy and the United States supplied samples that represented acute and convalescent COVID-19.

This study enrolled people aged 18 to 89 from roughly 22 US geographic areas. Grouping used clinical history reported by participants in a survey and questionnaire. Generated by immunoSEQ multiplex PCR, the TCRdb table keeps only in-frame clones and is missing some. The sample yields around 200,000 clones, roughly 89% seen once. The ends were cut back, 5 bases at V and 3 bases at J, with 13 bases in the middle. Germline V gene lookup returns CDR1 LNHNV and CDR2 YYDKDF (reference sequence). The CDR3 is 14 residues long. The source of this sequence is a woman in her thirties or forties with acute COVID-19. The chain combines TRBV15 with TRBJ1-2, with D tentatively TRBD1 (5 bases). Sequenced input: PBMCs or T cells enriched from blood (not recorded which). The CDR3 region is CATSLLSRDYGYTF. CDR3 coding DNA: TGTGCCACCAGCCTTCTGTCCAGGGACTATGGCTACACCTTC.